Presented here are 23 T cell receptor beta chains from one specimen sequenced in a study of T cell responses to AZD1222 COVID-19 vaccine. Using immunoSEQ multiplex PCR, the repertoire was profiled, and TCRdb retains in-frame clones only, with some absent. In the table there are under 80,000 clones, 79% of which are singletons. The specimen comprised peripheral blood, sampled on day 0 of MenACWY control vaccination. Receptor source: an adult in good health.

The chain has TRBV18 and TRBJ1-1, with 8 bases that match TRBD1. The V and J ends lost 4 bases and 1 base, in that order; junction bases with no gene match: 2. CDR3 length: 14 amino acids. From germline, CDR1 is KGHSH and CDR2 LQKENI. The DNA of the CDR3 is TGTGCCAGCTCACTAGGACAGGGGAACACTGAAGCTTTCTTT. Its translation: CASSLGQGNTEAFF.

The chain carries TRBV23-1 and TRBJ1-1; D is ambiguous. TRBV23-1 falls under the ORF class, with uncertain function. Between the trimmed V and J ends, which lost 1 base and 0 bases, there was a span of 9 bases. The CDR3 spans 15 residues. Written as DNA, the CDR3 is TGCGCCAGCAGTCAATGGAAGGGCCTGAACACTGAAGCTTTCTTT. Its protein product is CASSQWKGLNTEAFF.

The chain recombines TRBV9 with TRBJ2-1; the D gene could be TRBD1 or TRBD2 (5 bases each). Between the trimmed V and J ends, which lost 4 bases and 8 bases, there was a span of 22 bases. This CDR3 has 16 amino acids. CDR1 is SGDLS, CDR2 YYNGEE, per germline. Here the CDR3 DNA reads TGTGCCAGCAGCTCTCCCGGGGCAAGTAAACCCCATGAGCAGTTCTTC. This gives the protein CASSSPGASKPHEQFF.

This chain joins TRBV7-8 and TRBJ2-2; D may correspond to TRBD1 or TRBD2 (5 bases each). The V gene lost 7 bases and the J gene lost 0 bases, with 12 bases spanning the gap. Germline lookup yields CDR1 SGHVS and CDR2 FQNEAQ. This CDR3 spans 15 amino acids. The CDR3 here is CASTPGPTNTGELFF. CDR3 DNA sequence: TGTGCCAGCACCCCGGGGCCTACGAACACCGGGGAGCTGTTTTTT.

The rearrangement uses TRBV27 and TRBJ1-6; D is undetermined. Trimming pared 3 bases from V and 6 bases from J, leaving 12 bases between. CDR1 MNHEY and CDR2 SMNVEV come from the germline V gene (reference sequence). The CDR3 has 15 amino acids. CDR3: CASSFSLGSNSPLHF. The CDR3 coding sequence is TGTGCCAGCAGTTTTAGTCTGGGTAGTAATTCACCCCTCCACTTT.

The chain has TRBV12-3 or TRBV12-4 and TRBJ1-3; D remains unclear. This CDR3 region has 11 residues. Trimming cost V 3 bases and J 4 bases, with 1 base left between them. DNA for the CDR3: TGTGCCAGCAGTTTGGGAAACACCATATATTTT. Protein: CASSLGNTIYF.

The chain employs TRBV19 and TRBJ1-5; perhaps TRBD1 as D (5 bases). Deletions cut 7 bases from V and 4 bases from J, with 11 bases between. Germline-derived CDR1 and CDR2 are LNHDA and SQIVND (reference sequence). CDR3 length: 13 residues. Here the CDR3 reads CASKTGPNQPQHF. The CDR3 DNA reads as TGTGCCAGTAAGACGGGGCCTAATCAGCCCCAGCATTTT. The full variable domain, in which reference TRBV19 and TRBJ1-5 provide the parts outside the CDR3, is DGGITQSPKYLFRKEGQNVTLSCEQNLNHDAMYWYRQDPGQGLRLIYYSQIVNDFQKGDIAEGYSVSREKKESFPLTVTSAQKNPTAFYLCASKTGPNQPQHFGDGTRLSIL.

The chain joins TRBV7-8 to TRBJ2-6; D remains unclear. The CDR3 consists of 17 residues. V gave up 2 bases and J gave up 0 bases, with 11 bases separating them. Germline-derived CDR1 and CDR2 are SGHVS and FQNEAQ. The CDR3 DNA reads TGTGCCAGCAGCTTATTGGGCGGCAACTCTGGGGCCAACGTCCTGACTTTC. Translating gives CASSLLGGNSGANVLTF.

The CDR3 bases are TGTGCCAGTAGTACCGCCTGGGGAGGGCCAAGCGAGCAGTACTTC. Protein: CASSTAWGGPSEQYF. The chain uses TRBV19 and TRBJ2-7; 7 bases agree with TRBD2. Unmatched junction bases numbered 12, after V lost 4 bases and J lost 6 bases. Germline loops: CDR1 LNHDA, CDR2 SQIVND (reference sequence). There are 15 residues in the CDR3.

The chain joins TRBV18 to TRBJ2-5; D possibly corresponds to TRBD2 (7 bases). The germline V gene has CDR1 KGHSH and CDR2 LQKENI. There are 16 residues in the CDR3. V lost 4 bases, J lost 4 bases, and 19 bases lay in between. Here the CDR3 reads CASSRGGTSRLETQYF. Here the CDR3 DNA reads TGTGCCAGCTCACGGGGGGGCACTTCCAGGCTAGAGACCCAGTACTTC.

This rearrangement joins TRBV5-1 to TRBJ1-1; D gene ambiguous. The CDR3 is 15 residues long. CDR1 and CDR2 from the germline V gene are SGHRS and YFSETQ. Trimming stripped 4 bases from V and 0 bases from J, with 13 bases between. CDR3 sequence: CASSPYSTLNTEAFF. The CDR3 DNA reads TGCGCCAGCAGCCCTTACAGCACCCTGAACACTGAAGCTTTCTTT.

This chain connects TRBV30 to TRBJ1-4; D is perhaps TRBD1 (5 bases). The CDR3 spans 17 residues. Germline V CDR1 and CDR2: GTSNPN, SVGIG (reference sequence). The V gene lost 3 bases and the J gene lost 0 bases, with 17 bases spanning the gap. In DNA form, the CDR3 reads TGTGCCTGGAGCCCCCCGTGGGGGAGGGCAACTAATGAAAAACTGTTTTTT. It is translated as CAWSPPWGRATNEKLFF.

This clone was observed a handful of times. The chain has TRBV14 and TRBJ1-6; D is unresolved. This CDR3 has 13 residues. The germline V gene has CDR1 SGHDN and CDR2 FVKESK. Trimming removed 5 bases at V and 10 bases at J, with 12 bases between. As DNA, the CDR3 is TGTGCCAGCAGCTTATACCCGGGATCACCCCTCCACTTT. This encodes CASSLYPGSPLHF.

This clone was seen a few times. The chain employs TRBV6-6 and TRBJ1-6; TRBD1 aligns across 8 bases. CDR3 length: 14 amino acids. Germline V gene sequence: CDR1 MNHNY, CDR2 SVGAGI (reference sequence). After removal of 6 bases from V and 8 bases from J, the junction contained 6 bases not matched to a gene. CDR3 sequence (DNA): TGTGCCAGCAGGCTCGGGACAGGTGATTCACCCCTCCACTTT. Translated: CASRLGTGDSPLHF.

In nucleotides, the CDR3 is TGTGCCAGCAGCCTGCGGAGTCGGGGGGCAAGGATTGGGAACACTGAAGCTTTCTTT. Amino acids: CASSLRSRGARIGNTEAFF. V is TRBV27 and J is TRBJ1-1, with a possible D match to TRBD1 (6 bases). CDR1 is MNHEY and CDR2 is SMNVEV in the germline V gene (reference sequence). The CDR3 runs to 19 residues. V shed 6 bases and J shed 1 base, with 27 bases lying between them.

This rearrangement joins TRBV5-4 to TRBJ2-1; tentative D call: TRBD2 (5 bases). The CDR3 totals 16 residues. CDR1 and CDR2 (germline): SGHNT, YYREEE (reference sequence). Trimming removed 0 bases from V and 5 bases from J, with 15 bases in between. The DNA of the CDR3 is TGTGCCAGCAGCTTGGGGAGGCCCGGGATAAACAATGAGCAGTTCTTC. Protein sequence: CASSLGRPGINNEQFF.

For this clone: Sequence at one end of the junction differs from germline and may be a read error. The chain joins TRBV7-2 to TRBJ2-7; 7 bases line up with TRBD2. The CDR3 runs 14 residues. CDR1 is SGHTA and CDR2 is FQGNSA in the germline V gene. The CDR3 DNA sequence: TGTGCCAGCAGCCTAGCGGACCACACCTACGAGCAGTACTTC. As protein: CASSLADHTYEQYF.

The V and J genes are TRBV29-1 and TRBJ2-2; D might be TRBD1 or TRBD2, each matching 5 bases. Trimming removed 4 bases from V and 0 bases from J, with 9 bases in between. In germline, CDR1 is SQVTM, CDR2 ANQGSEA. This CDR3 is 14 amino acids long. The CDR3 region is CSVARDPNTGELFF. CDR3 in DNA: TGCAGCGTTGCCAGGGACCCGAACACCGGGGAGCTGTTTTTT.

This chain links TRBV2 with TRBJ1-2; 9 nucleotides match TRBD1. Germline V CDR1 and CDR2: SNHLY, FYNNEI. V shed 7 bases, J shed 3 bases, and the junction held 9 bases outside the gene matches. The CDR3 loop spans 15 amino acids. The chain's CDR3 is CASIQQGATDYGYTF. The CDR3 DNA reads as TGTGCCAGCATCCAACAGGGGGCAACTGACTATGGCTACACCTTC.

There are a few counts of this clone. The J gene is TRBJ1-5, the V gene TRBV19, with D unresolved. V was trimmed by 5 bases and J by 4 bases, leaving 9 bases between them. The CDR3 extends over 13 amino acids. CDR1 is LNHDA, CDR2 SQIVND, per germline (reference sequence). The CDR3 region has the DNA TGTGCCAGTAGTTTCGGGGATAATCAGCCCCAGCATTTT. This translates into CASSFGDNQPQHF.

CDR3 region: CAWSPGLARGEQFF. DNA of the CDR3: TGTGCCTGGAGTCCAGGACTAGCTCGGGGTGAGCAGTTCTTC. The chain joins TRBV30 to TRBJ2-1; 8 bases line up with TRBD2. Losses at the gene ends were 2 bases for V and 9 bases for J; bases not matched to a gene: 9. The germline V gene encodes CDR1 GTSNPN and CDR2 SVGIG (reference sequence). The CDR3 is 14 amino acids.

The CDR3 DNA follows: TGTGCCAGCAAACAGGGTAGCAATCAGCCCCAGCATTTT. This gives the protein CASKQGSNQPQHF. V gene TRBV6-5 combines with J gene TRBJ1-5, with D perhaps matching TRBD1 (6 bases). The CDR3 extends over 13 amino acids. Germline V lookup: CDR1 MNHEY, CDR2 SVGAGI. Trimming took off 7 bases at V and 0 bases at J, with 7 bases between the two ends.

V and J are TRBV5-1 and TRBJ2-7; D is possibly TRBD1 (6 bases). Trimming removed 0 bases from V and 1 base from J, with 8 bases in between. This CDR3 has 14 residues. CDR1 and CDR2 from the germline V gene are SGHRS and YFSETQ. The CDR3 bases are TGCGCCAGCAGCTTGGACAGGGCGTCCTACGAGCAGTACTTC. This sequence encodes CASSLDRASYEQYF.